This entry lists 20 T cell receptor beta chains sequenced from one sample in a study of cytomegalovirus exposure and HLA in healthy donors. 60 Vbeta and 13 Jbeta primers were used in PCR. The data were produced by immunoSEQ multiplex PCR, yet TCRdb's version contains in-frame clones alone and is incomplete. Among about 120,000 clones, roughly 80% were seen once, and the ten largest hold less than 3%. The sequenced material came from PBMCs. Every receptor here comes from a woman in her thirties or forties in good health and CMV-seropositive.

In this sample, this clone turned up a few times. An end of the junction differs from the germline gene, which may be a read error. The V and J genes are TRBV7-7 and TRBJ2-1; 7 bases are shared with TRBD2. This CDR3 has 14 amino acids. Germline CDR1 SSHAT, CDR2 FNYEAQ (reference sequence). CDR3 nucleotides: TGTGCTAGCAGCTTAGGGCGGGGGTACAATGAGCAGTTCTTC. Protein product: CASSLGRGYNEQFF. Combining the CDR3 with reference TRBV7-7 and TRBJ2-1 gives the whole variable domain GAGVSQSPRYKVTKRGQDVTLRCDPISSHATLYWYQQALGQGPEFLTYFNYEAQPDKSGLPSDRFSAERPEGSISTLTIQRTEQRDSAMYRCASSLGRGYNEQFFGPGTRLTVL.

The CDR3 spells CASSVASRGLAGSEQFF. Written as DNA, the CDR3 is TGTGCCAGCAGCGTAGCTAGTCGGGGACTAGCGGGGTCTGAGCAGTTCTTC. The chain employs TRBV9 and TRBJ2-1; 13 positions match TRBD2. V shed 0 bases and J 9 bases; nucleotides not matched to a gene: 9. This CDR3 region has 17 residues. Germline CDR1 and CDR2: SGDLS and YYNGEE.

This clone was recorded only once. The chain carries TRBV7-2 and TRBJ1-5; maybe TRBD1 (5 bases). The CDR3 consists of 12 residues. V lost 7 bases and J lost 7, with 11 bases in between. The germline CDR1 and CDR2 sequences are SGHTA and FQGNSA. The CDR3 sequence is CASTRDGQPQHF. The DNA of the CDR3 is TGTGCCAGCACCAGGGATGGGCAGCCCCAGCATTTT.

This chain connects TRBV5-6 to TRBJ1-6, with D perhaps TRBD1 (5 bases). Germline V lookup: CDR1 SGHDT, CDR2 YYEEEE. CDR3 length: 15 amino acids. The ends were cut back, 8 bases at V and 0 bases at J, with 12 bases in the middle. The CDR3 protein is CARSGGSSYNSPLHF. The DNA of the CDR3 is TGTGCCAGATCGGGGGGGAGCTCCTATAATTCACCCCTCCACTTT.

This clone was observed a few times. The chain has TRBV27 and TRBJ2-3; D is possibly TRBD1 (6 bases). From germline, CDR1 is MNHEY and CDR2 SMNVEV (reference sequence). The CDR3 is made up of 17 amino acids. Between the trimmed V and J ends, which lost 6 bases and 6 bases, there was a span of 25 bases. The CDR3 DNA follows: TGTGCCAGCAGGTTCGGTCGGGAACAGGGTGCAACCGATACGCAGTATTTT. It yields the protein CASRFGREQGATDTQYF.

The chain recombines TRBV2 with TRBJ2-6; TRBD1 agrees at 7 bases. The germline gives CDR1 SNHLY, CDR2 FYNNEI. Trimming cost V 5 bases and J 0 bases; bases outside gene matches: 7. The CDR3 runs to 17 residues. The CDR3 bases are TGTGCCAGCAGTAGACAGGGCCCCGGCTCTGGGGCCAACGTCCTGACTTTC. Protein: CASSRQGPGSGANVLTF.

The gene calls are TRBV6-5 and TRBJ2-1; unclear D gene. With 6 bases removed from V and 5 bases from J, the gap between germline ends came to 5 bases. Per germline, CDR1 MNHEY and CDR2 SVGAGI. The CDR3 totals 11 residues. The CDR3 bases are TGTGCCAGCAGCCGAGACAATGAGCAGTTCTTC. Amino acids: CASSRDNEQFF.

The chain carries TRBV30 and TRBJ2-7; D is possibly TRBD2 (5 bases). The germline V gene has CDR1 GTSNPN and CDR2 SVGIG (reference sequence). The CDR3 totals 11 residues. The V gene lost 2 bases and the J gene lost 4 bases, with 6 bases spanning the gap. The CDR3 coding sequence is TGTGCCTGGAGTTCGGGGTACGAGCAGTACTTC. Its translation: CAWSSGYEQYF.

This clone was seen only once. The chain links TRBV4-1 to TRBJ1-2; 7 bases map to TRBD1. This CDR3 has 15 residues. Germline lookup yields CDR1 MGHRA and CDR2 YSYEKL. The J segment lost 8 bases and the V segment lost 3 bases, leaving 12 bases of the junction unmatched. In nucleotides, the CDR3 is TGCGCCAGCAGCCAGGCGACAGGGTACCTAGAGGGCTACACCTTC. This encodes CASSQATGYLEGYTF.

The chain employs TRBV4-1 and TRBJ1-1, with D hard to call. V was cut by 5 bases and J by 0 bases, with 16 bases left in between. The CDR3 consists of 16 residues. Per the germline V gene, CDR1 is MGHRA and CDR2 is YSYEKL. Here the CDR3 reads CASSSRRESLNTEAFF. The CDR3 region has the DNA TGCGCCAGCAGCTCCCGACGGGAATCATTGAACACTGAAGCTTTCTTT.

CDR3 sequence: CASSLEAANYGYTF. In DNA form, the CDR3 reads TGCGCCAGCAGCTTGGAGGCGGCTAACTATGGCTACACCTTC. This rearrangement joins TRBV5-1 to TRBJ1-2; D gene uncertain. The length of the CDR3 is 14 residues. Trimming removed 0 bases at V and 0 bases at J, with 6 bases between. Germline values: CDR1 SGHRS, CDR2 YFSETQ.

The chain combines TRBV4-2 with TRBJ1-1; a weak D match, TRBD1 (5 bases). The CDR3 loop spans 15 amino acids. Trimming stripped 6 bases from V and 1 base from J, with 15 bases between. The germline gives CDR1 LGHNA, CDR2 YNFKEQ. The DNA of the CDR3 is TGTGCCAGCAGACCAACCCCGACAGCGAACACTGAAGCTTTCTTT. Protein: CASRPTPTANTEAFF.

V gene TRBV11-2 combines with J gene TRBJ1-2, with 8 nucleotides matching TRBD1. The germline CDR1 and CDR2 sequences are SGHAT and FQNNGV. CDR3 length equals 15 residues. V was clipped by 5 bases and J by 4 bases; unmatched bases: 9. DNA of the CDR3: TGTGCCAGCAGCCGCCCGGGACAGGTCCTCTATGGCTACACCTTC. Translation: CASSRPGQVLYGYTF.

This clone was found once. The chain recombines TRBV18 with TRBJ1-1, with D unresolved. V lost 2 bases, J lost 0 bases, and 7 bases lay in between. The CDR3 is 14 residues long. CDR1 KGHSH and CDR2 LQKENI come from the germline V gene. CDR3 nucleotide sequence: TGTGCCAGCTCACCAATGGGAGTGAACACTGAAGCTTTCTTT. Protein sequence: CASSPMGVNTEAFF. Drawing the rest from reference TRBV18 and TRBJ1-1, the complete variable domain is NAGVMQNPRHLVRRRGQEARLRCSPMKGHSHVYWYRQLPEEGLKFMVYLQKENIIDESGMPKERFSAEFPKEGPSILRIQQVVRGDSAAYFCASSPMGVNTEAFFGQGTRLTVV.

On this clone: This sample also contains other DNA sequences that code for the same CDR3. V usage is TRBV2 and J usage is TRBJ1-5; D ambiguous. Trimming left V 4 bases short and J 1 base short, with 5 bases between. This CDR3 has 13 residues. The germline V gene has CDR1 SNHLY and CDR2 FYNNEI. CDR3 coding DNA: TGTGCCAGCAGTGGAGAGAGCAATCAGCCCCAGCATTTT. The encoded protein is CASSGESNQPQHF.

This chain joins TRBV4-3 and TRBJ2-1; 12 nucleotides agree with TRBD2. Germline CDR1 is LGHNA and CDR2 is YSLEER. The CDR3 runs 16 residues. Trimming cost V 1 base and J 5 bases; bases outside gene matches: 3. CDR3 sequence: CASSQGASGRDNEQFF. In nucleotides, the CDR3 is TGCGCCAGCAGCCAAGGGGCTAGCGGGAGGGACAATGAGCAGTTCTTC.

This chain joins TRBV9 and TRBJ1-5; maybe TRBD1 (6 bases). The V gene lost 4 bases and the J gene lost 5 bases, with 13 bases spanning the gap. From germline, CDR1 is SGDLS and CDR2 YYNGEE. The CDR3 is 14 amino acids. The CDR3 sequence: CASSPLPGDQPQHF. CDR3 in DNA: TGTGCCAGCAGCCCTCTACCAGGGGATCAGCCCCAGCATTTT.

The chain carries TRBV4-2 and TRBJ1-6; D is uncertain. Trimming removed 0 bases from V and 14 bases from J, with 17 bases in between. This CDR3 has 15 residues. CDR1 LGHNA and CDR2 YNFKEQ come from the germline V gene. CDR3 nucleotide sequence: TGTGCCAGCAGCCAAGATTTGTCACGCTATGAGGCCCTCCACTTT. Translation: CASSQDLSRYEALHF.

The V and J genes are TRBV6-5 and TRBJ1-2, with D possibly TRBD1 on 5 matching bases. V shed 4 bases and J shed 6 bases, with 9 bases lying between them. The CDR3 runs 12 residues. Germline V gene lookup returns CDR1 MNHEY and CDR2 SVGAGI. CDR3 in DNA: TGTGCCAGCAGTTCAGGGAGGGATGGCTACACCTTC. Amino acid sequence: CASSSGRDGYTF.

This clone has just a few counts. The CDR3 region is CASNRGQGNEQFF. The DNA for the CDR3 is TGCGCCAGCAACAGGGGACAGGGCAATGAGCAGTTCTTC. This chain joins TRBV5-1 and TRBJ2-1, with 9 bases aligning to TRBD1. V was clipped by 6 bases and J by 6 bases; unmatched bases: 4. CDR1 and CDR2 from the germline V gene are SGHRS and YFSETQ. The CDR3 is made up of 13 amino acids.